The 26 T cell receptor beta chains given below trace back to one sample, sequenced in a study of glioma-infiltrating T cells. The iRepertoire nested amplicon-rescue multiplex PCR amplified TCR alpha and beta CDR3s from RNA. TCRdb used MiXCR to reprocess the multiplex PCR reads, holding one entry per CDR3 protein. The sample consists of about 130,000 distinct CDR3 sequences, roughly 23% of them appearing once. Specimen: glioma tissue, nonneoplastic brain tissue, or PBMCs (not recorded which). These receptors originate from a human donor with low-grade glioma or glioblastoma, undergoing nonglioma brain surgery, or in good health (not recorded which).

The gene calls are TRBV7-2 and TRBJ2-3; TRBD2 might be the D (5 bases). The length of the CDR3 is 15 residues. V was trimmed by 2 bases and J by 4 bases, leaving 13 bases between them. Germline V gene sequence: CDR1 SGHTA, CDR2 FQGNSA. The CDR3 is CASSLTRLLSDTQYF. The CDR3 nucleotides are TGTGCCAGCAGCTTAACCCGACTACTTTCAGATACGCAGTATTTT.

Worth noting for this clonotype: A much larger clonotype is one base distant, so this may be a read error. The V and J genes are TRBV7-2 and TRBJ2-7; D perhaps matches TRBD2 (6 bases). The germline gives CDR1 SGHTA, CDR2 FQGNSA. Trimming took off 7 bases at V and 2 bases at J, with 18 bases between the two ends. The CDR3 sequence is 15 residues long. The CDR3 DNA is TGTGCCAGCAACTCTCCGGGGGTCGCGCCCTACGAGCAGTACTTC. Protein sequence: CASNSPGVAPYEQYF.

This clonotype was recorded at least ten times. The genes are TRBV2 and TRBJ2-3; 8 positions agree with TRBD2. The V gene end was trimmed by 1 base and the J gene end by 6 bases; junction bases not matched to a gene: 12. The germline gives CDR1 SNHLY, CDR2 FYNNEI. The CDR3 has 17 residues. CDR3 amino acids: CASSEEVWTSLNDTQYF. The CDR3 nucleotides are TGTGCCAGCAGTGAAGAAGTCTGGACTAGCCTTAACGATACGCAGTATTTT.

The chain is built from TRBV29-1 and TRBJ2-5; the match to TRBD1 covers 9 bases. CDR3 length: 14 residues. Germline V gene lookup returns CDR1 SQVTM and CDR2 ANQGSEA. The CDR3: CRVTSGTGSETQYF. DNA of the CDR3: TGCAGAGTTACCTCCGGGACAGGGTCAGAGACCCAGTACTTC.

As DNA, the CDR3 is TGTGCCAGCAGCTTGCAGACGGACGGACTAGCGGGAGAAAAGGTCCAGTACTTC. As protein: CASSLQTDGLAGEKVQYF. V and J are TRBV7-2 and TRBJ2-5; 13 nucleotides agree with TRBD2. V gave up 3 bases and J gave up 10 bases; unmatched junction bases: 17. This CDR3 has 18 amino acids. CDR1 SGHTA and CDR2 FQGNSA come from the germline V gene.

This clonotype showed up many times. The V gene is TRBV19, the J gene TRBJ1-1; 8 bases line up with TRBD1. The CDR3 loop spans 15 amino acids. CDR1 and CDR2 (germline): LNHDA, SQIVND (reference sequence). V shed 4 bases and J 4 bases; nucleotides not matched to a gene: 8. The CDR3 DNA follows: TGTGCCAGTAGTACTTCGGACAGGGTGAGCACTGAAGCTTTCTTT. Translated: CASSTSDRVSTEAFF.

This clonotype has just a few counts. Being one base from a much bigger clone, this may be a read error. The rearrangement joins TRBV28 to TRBJ1-2, with D uncertain. V was cut by 6 bases and J by 4 bases, with 6 bases left in between. Looked up from germline, CDR1 is MDHEN and CDR2 is SYDVKM. The CDR3 covers 11 residues. The CDR3 nucleotides are TGTGCCAGCAGCCATCTCTATGGCTACACCTTC. Encoded protein: CASSHLYGYTF.

This clonotype was observed at least ten times. J is TRBJ2-3 and V is TRBV7-2, with D perhaps given as TRBD1 or TRBD2 (5 bases each). The CDR3 runs to 16 residues. Trimming removed 1 base from V and 5 bases from J, with 16 bases in between. CDR1 and CDR2 from the germline V gene are SGHTA and FQGNSA. CDR3 coding DNA: TGTGCCAGCAGCTTAGTTGGGGGTCTAGGGAGAGATACGCAGTATTTT. Encoded protein: CASSLVGGLGRDTQYF. Drawing the rest from reference TRBV7-2 and TRBJ2-3, the complete variable domain is GAGVSQSPSNKVTEKGKDVELRCDPISGHTALYWYRQSLGQGLEFLIYFQGNSAPDKSGLPSDRFSAERTGGSVSTLTIQRTQQEDSAVYLCASSLVGGLGRDTQYFGPGTRLTVL.

This clonotype came up many times. The V gene is TRBV27, the J gene TRBJ1-1, with D unclear. CDR1 and CDR2 (germline): MNHEY, SMNVEV (reference sequence). There are 13 residues in the CDR3. The V gene lost 3 bases and the J gene lost 3 bases, with 8 bases spanning the gap. CDR3 protein: CASSLLGYTEAFF. The CDR3 coding sequence is TGTGCCAGCAGTTTGTTGGGGTACACTGAAGCTTTCTTT.

This clonotype was observed many times. J is TRBJ1-1 and V is TRBV12-3 or TRBV12-4; D is undetermined. V was clipped by 6 bases and J by 3 bases, with 8 bases between them. The CDR3 length is 12 residues. This CDR3 reads CASSLGYTEAFF. CDR3 DNA: TGTGCCAGCAGCCTTGGGTACACTGAAGCTTTCTTT.

The chain joins TRBV7-2 to TRBJ2-7; TRBD2 is a possible D gene (5 bases). CDR3 length: 15 amino acids. The germline V gene encodes CDR1 SGHTA and CDR2 FQGNSA. Trimming shortened V by 0 bases and J by 7 bases, and 16 bases separated the two germline ends. The CDR3 loop is CASSLASSSYNEQYF. For the CDR3, the DNA is TGTGCCAGCAGCTTAGCGTCTAGCTCCTACAATGAGCAGTACTTC.

This clonotype was detected ten times or more. The chain couples TRBV6-1 to TRBJ1-2; 12 nucleotides match TRBD1. From germline, CDR1 is MNHNS and CDR2 SASEGT. The junction had 5 bases not matched to a gene; V was cut back by 5 bases and J by 7 bases. The CDR3 has 14 amino acids. DNA of the CDR3: TGTGCCAGCAGTCAACCGGGACAGGGGGCTGGCTACACCTTC. It codes for CASSQPGQGAGYTF.

This clonotype was detected ten times or more. V gene TRBV27 combines with J gene TRBJ1-5; D is perhaps TRBD1 (6 bases). The V and J ends lost 2 bases and 1 base respectively, with 18 bases between them. Germline V gene sequence: CDR1 MNHEY, CDR2 SMNVEV (reference sequence). This CDR3 has 18 amino acids. Here the CDR3 DNA reads TGTGCCAGCAGTTTACCGCAGGGGCCAGATCTCAGCAATCAGCCCCAGCATTTT. As protein: CASSLPQGPDLSNQPQHF.

This clonotype was recorded many times. The rearrangement joins TRBV20-1 to TRBJ2-7; D unresolved. The V gene's germline CDR1 is DFQATT and CDR2 SNEGSKA (reference sequence). The CDR3 is made up of 12 amino acids. The germline V and J ends were trimmed by 0 bases and 6 bases, with 9 bases remaining between them. The CDR3 reads CSAREAELEQYF. The CDR3 DNA is TGCAGTGCTAGAGAGGCGGAGCTCGAGCAGTACTTC.

This clonotype was seen once. Given a much more abundant clone one base away, this may be a read error. This chain joins TRBV19 and TRBJ1-1; no firm D call. V lost 1 base and J lost 9, with 9 bases in between. The germline gives CDR1 LNHDA, CDR2 SQIVND (reference sequence). There are 12 residues in the CDR3. The CDR3 loop reads CASSIGGPQAFF. The DNA for the CDR3 is TGTGCCAGTAGTATAGGAGGGCCTCAAGCTTTCTTT. Drawing the rest from reference TRBV19 and TRBJ1-1, the complete variable domain is DGGITQSPKYLFRKEGQNVTLSCEQNLNHDAMYWYRQDPGQGLRLIYYSQIVNDFQKGDIAEGYSVSREKKESFPLTVTSAQKNPTAFYLCASSIGGPQAFFGQGTRLTVV.

This clonotype was recorded at least ten times. CDR3 in amino acids: CSVWEDEQYF. CDR3 DNA: TGCAGCGTCTGGGAGGACGAGCAGTACTTC. The chain recombines TRBV29-1 with TRBJ2-7, with a possible D match to TRBD2 (6 bases). Germline V lookup: CDR1 SQVTM, CDR2 ANQGSEA. V lost 6 bases to trimming and J lost 5 bases, with 8 bases between them. The CDR3 sequence is 10 residues long.

J is TRBJ2-2 and V is TRBV11-2; no clear D gene. The CDR3 loop spans 13 amino acids. Germline loops: CDR1 SGHAT, CDR2 FQNNGV. The V end was cut by 0 bases, the J end by 3 bases, with 2 bases between. The DNA of the CDR3 is TGTGCCAGCAGCTTAGATCACACCGGGGAGCTGTTTTTT. It encodes CASSLDHTGELFF. The variable domain in full, with the rest retrieved from reference TRBV11-2 and TRBJ2-2, is EAGVAQSPRYKIIEKRQSVAFWCNPISGHATLYWYQQILGQGPKLLIQFQNNGVVDDSQLPKDRFSAERLKGVDSTLKIQPAKLEDSAVYLCASSLDHTGELFFGEGSRLTVL.

This clonotype was recorded at least ten times. The V and J genes are TRBV6-1 and TRBJ2-1, with D uncertain. V dropped 7 bases and J dropped 2 bases, with 15 bases sitting between them. The V gene's germline CDR1 is MNHNS and CDR2 SASEGT. This CDR3 comprises 15 residues. Here the CDR3 DNA reads TGTGCCAGCACCCCGCTAGAGGTAGCCTACAATGAGCAGTTCTTC. Its translation is CASTPLEVAYNEQFF.

The rearrangement uses TRBV4-3 and TRBJ1-1, with D maybe TRBD1 (5 bases). The CDR3 is 14 amino acids. Germline CDR1 reads LGHNA; CDR2 reads YSLEER. V was cut by 3 bases and J by 1 base, with 9 bases left in between. In DNA, the CDR3 is TGCGCCAGCAGCCAGGCCAGGGAGAACACTGAAGCTTTCTTT. It codes for CASSQARENTEAFF.

This sequence joins TRBV19 and TRBJ2-1; 8 nucleotides align to TRBD2. The CDR3 length is 15 residues. The germline V gene encodes CDR1 LNHDA and CDR2 SQIVND (reference sequence). V shed 2 bases and J 3 bases; nucleotides not matched to a gene: 3. In DNA, the CDR3 is TGTGCCAGTAGTATAAATGCGGGGGGCTACAATGAGCAGTTCTTC. Translating it yields CASSINAGGYNEQFF.

This clonotype was found a few times. The chain links TRBV4-1 to TRBJ1-2; tentatively, D is TRBD1 (5 bases). V was pared by 0 bases and J by 2 bases, with 10 bases between. CDR3 size: 15 residues. The germline CDR1 and CDR2 sequences are MGHRA and YSYEKL. The CDR3 DNA reads TGCGCCAGCAGCCAAGATCCGGACATCAACTATGGCTACACCTTC. Translation: CASSQDPDINYGYTF.

To note about this clonotype: At one end, the junction sequence differs from germline, possibly due to a read error. The chain recombines TRBV27 with TRBJ1-1; maybe TRBD1 (6 bases). Per germline, CDR1 MNHEY and CDR2 SMNVEV (reference sequence). The CDR3 runs 14 residues. Here the CDR3 reads CARSLPGVDTEAFF. The DNA for the CDR3 is TGTGCCAGGAGTTTGCCAGGGGTTGACACTGAAGCTTTCTTT.

This clonotype was picked up many times. The J gene is TRBJ2-1, the V gene TRBV6-1, with D maybe TRBD2 (7 bases). Trimming shortened V by 3 bases and J by 0 bases, and 12 bases separated the two germline ends. The CDR3 length is 16 residues. Germline-derived CDR1 and CDR2 are MNHNS and SASEGT. The CDR3: CASSERRGASYNEQFF. Written as DNA, the CDR3 is TGTGCCAGCAGTGAGAGACGGGGGGCCTCCTACAATGAGCAGTTCTTC.

Here the CDR3 reads CASTDRGGEAFF. The CDR3 DNA reads TGTGCCAGTACGGACAGGGGCGGCGAAGCTTTCTTT. The chain joins TRBV19 to TRBJ1-1; the match to TRBD1 covers 9 bases. Trimming removed 7 bases from V and 8 bases from J; junction bases left unmatched: 5. Germline V gene lookup returns CDR1 LNHDA and CDR2 SQIVND (reference sequence). The CDR3 sequence is 12 residues long.

Of note for this clonotype: One end of the junction varies from germline; a read error may be responsible. V gene TRBV4-1 combines with J gene TRBJ2-3; D not resolved. The CDR3 totals 16 residues. Germline V gene lookup returns CDR1 MGHRA and CDR2 YSYEKL. The CDR3 sequence is CASSHIWTAAPDTHYF. The DNA for the CDR3 is TGCGCCAGCAGCCACATCTGGACCGCGGCCCCAGATACGCACTATTTC.

Points on this clonotype: A much larger clone differs from this one at a single base, so this may be a read error. The rearrangement joins TRBV10-3 to TRBJ2-1; D is unclear. V lost 3 bases and J lost 0, with 9 bases in between. Per germline, CDR1 ENHRY and CDR2 SYGVKD. The CDR3 is 15 residues long. The CDR3 DNA follows: TGTGCCATCAGTGACTCGGTCACCTCCTACAATGAGCAGTTCTTC. Residues: CAISDSVTSYNEQFF.